These T cell receptor beta chains were read from a single sample in a study of identifying expanded T cells in peripheral blood. The repertoire was sequenced with immunoSEQ multiplex PCR; TCRdb's copy has only in-frame clones and lacks some. The table records some 78,000 clones, more than 75% of them present only once. The sample was blood. These receptors were taken from a person aged 18 to 70 in good health. CDR3s include the opening cysteine and the closing phenylalanine or tryptophan. Each record gives: V gene, D gene, J gene, CDR3 length, clone size, CDR3 protein, CDR3 DNA. The D gene is left open where the match is weak. Size is omitted from some rows. Given values are once, few, many or a class for expanded clones.

TRBV5-6	TRBD2	TRBJ2-1	15	NA	CASSLFVSGFNEQFF	TGTGCCAGCAGCTTGTTCGTTAGCGGGTTCAATGAGCAGTTCTTC
TRBV19	TRBD2	TRBJ2-5	16	NA	CASSIGGLAGVETQYF	TGTGCCAGTAGTATAGGAGGACTAGCGGGGGTCGAGACCCAGTACTTC
TRBV19	NA	TRBJ2-2	14	medium-sized	CASSIQEDTGELFF	TGTGCCAGTAGTATTCAGGAGGACACCGGGGAGCTGTTTTTT
TRBV28	TRBD1	TRBJ2-4	13	NA	CASSPVEGADVYF	TGTGCCAGCAGCCCCGTCGAGGGGGCGGACGTGTACTTC
TRBV27	TRBD2	TRBJ2-7	15	NA	CASSPAGGGGYEQYF	TGTGCCAGCAGTCCCGCCGGGGGGGGCGGCTACGAGCAGTACTTC
TRBV4-2	NA	TRBJ1-3	16	NA	CASSQAGFQRGNTIYF	TGTGCCAGCAGCCAAGCGGGATTTCAGAGGGGAAACACCATATATTTT
TRBV19	NA	TRBJ1-4	14	NA	CASSILQGGEKLFF	TGTGCCAGTAGTATTTTGCAGGGTGGAGAAAAACTGTTTTTT
TRBV29-1	TRBD1	TRBJ2-5	13	NA	CSVGRGQGETQYF	TGCAGCGTTGGCAGGGGGCAGGGAGAGACCCAGTACTTC
TRBV13	TRBD1	TRBJ1-5	13	few	CASSLQGYQPQHF	TGTGCCAGCAGCCTACAGGGGTATCAGCCCCAGCATTTT
TRBV6-1	NA	TRBJ1-6	15	once	CASTSLGVRNSPLHF	TGTGCCAGCACCTCCTTAGGGGTGAGAAATTCACCCCTCCACTTT
TRBV10-3	TRBD2	TRBJ2-2	17	NA	CAISIEEGLAGTGELFF	TGTGCCATCAGTATTGAAGAGGGACTAGCGGGGACCGGGGAGCTGTTTTTT
TRBV4-2	NA	TRBJ2-3	16	NA	CASSQVLRPNTDTQYF	TGTGCCAGCAGCCAAGTATTACGGCCAAACACAGATACGCAGTATTTT
TRBV19	NA	TRBJ1-1	17	NA	CASSIGWALTGNTEAFF	TGTGCCAGTAGTATCGGGTGGGCACTGACAGGGAACACTGAAGCTTTCTTT
TRBV4-3	NA	TRBJ2-3	17	NA	CASSHGLGILGTDTQYF	TGCGCCAGCAGCCATGGTTTAGGAATTCTTGGCACAGATACGCAGTATTTT
TRBV6-6	TRBD2	TRBJ2-1	15	NA	CASRLKRGGPHEQFF	TGTGCCAGCAGACTAAAGCGGGGGGGCCCTCATGAGCAGTTCTTC
TRBV5-4	NA	TRBJ2-3	15	NA	CASSPRGMSTDTQYF	TGTGCCAGCAGCCCGCGAGGGATGAGCACAGATACGCAGTATTTT
TRBV4-3	TRBD2	TRBJ2-3	19	once	CASSSYSGGTLRGGDTQYF	TGCGCCAGCAGCTCGTATAGCGGGGGAACCCTGAGGGGTGGAGATACGCAGTATTTT
TRBV2	TRBD1	TRBJ1-2	14	NA	CASRSNTGVYGYTF	TGTGCCAGCAGGAGTAATACAGGGGTCTATGGCTACACCTTC
TRBV7-8	NA	TRBJ2-7	11	NA	CASKGSYEQYF	TGTGCCAGCAAGGGCTCCTACGAGCAGTACTTC
TRBV29-1	NA	TRBJ1-5	13	NA	CSVDPGFGQPQHF	TGCAGCGTTGATCCGGGGTTCGGTCAGCCCCAGCATTTT
TRBV29-1	NA	TRBJ1-2	13	once	CSVESGRSYGYTF	TGCAGCGTTGAATCCGGACGGTCCTATGGCTACACCTTC
TRBV6-1	NA	TRBJ2-3	11	NA	CASSAMVTQYF	TGTGCCAGCAGTGCGATGGTTACGCAGTATTTT
TRBV13	NA	TRBJ2-5	12	NA	CASSLGRETQYF	TGTGCCAGCAGCTTAGGCCGCGAGACCCAGTACTTC
TRBV7-8	TRBD2	TRBJ2-2	17	NA	CASSRIGGGPNTGELFF	TGTGCCAGCAGCCGTATTGGCGGGGGGCCCAACACCGGGGAGCTGTTTTTT
TRBV9	NA	TRBJ2-2	14	NA	CASRPGRNTGELFF	TGTGCCAGCAGGCCAGGGCGTAATACCGGGGAGCTGTTTTTT
TRBV11-2	NA	TRBJ2-5	15	NA	CASSLGTSRRETQYF	TGTGCCAGCAGCTTAGGGACATCGAGGCGAGAGACCCAGTACTTC
TRBV19	NA	TRBJ2-6	14	NA	CASLLNEQANVLTF	TGTGCCAGTCTACTTAACGAGCAGGCAAACGTCCTGACTTTC
TRBV6-5	NA	TRBJ1-6	14	NA	CASSLQGTHSPLHF	TGTGCCAGCAGTCTACAGGGAACGCATTCACCCCTCCACTTT
TRBV27	NA	TRBJ2-3	15	NA	CASSRVGYVKDTQYF	TGTGCCAGCAGCCGGGTGGGATACGTCAAAGATACGCAGTATTTT
TRBV7-8	NA	TRBJ2-1	12	NA	CASSARGHEQFF	TGTGCCAGCAGCGCACGGGGGCATGAGCAGTTCTTC
TRBV18	NA	TRBJ1-4	16	NA	CASSPGTQSVGEKLFF	TGTGCCAGCTCCCCCGGGACTCAATCGGTGGGTGAAAAACTGTTTTTT
TRBV7-9	TRBD1	TRBJ1-2	14	NA	CASSPGGLPGGYTF	TGTGCCAGCAGCCCAGGGGGTCTCCCGGGTGGCTACACCTTC
TRBV25-1	TRBD1	TRBJ1-4	15	NA	CASSERDRVNEKLFF	TGTGCCAGCAGTGAACGGGACAGGGTAAATGAAAAACTGTTTTTT
TRBV19	NA	TRBJ1-5	19	NA	CASSPRLSMARYSNQPQHF	TGTGCCAGTAGTCCACGCCTAAGTATGGCCCGTTATAGCAATCAGCCCCAGCATTTT